A single T cell receptor beta chain is shown here with its context. These data come from a study of blood T cell repertoires in COVID-19. Overall study: The origin of the acute and convalescent COVID-19 samples was the United States, Italy and Spain. Sources were T cells, B-cell-depleted T cells, or PBMCs; the material itself was cDNA or gDNA.

How the authors handled the data: Amplification with reference gene primers provided the estimates of nucleated cell counts. The data were produced by immunoSEQ multiplex PCR, yet TCRdb's version contains in-frame clones alone and is incomplete. The V and J calls and clone size are taken from that table; D and trimming were inferred from the DNA. The sample has about 16,000 clones; roughly 86% are singletons. V lost 6 bases, J lost 7 bases, and 19 bases lay in between. Germline V gives CDR1 SGHRS, CDR2 YFSETQ. The CDR3 runs 15 residues. V usage is TRBV5-1 and J usage is TRBJ2-2, with D possibly TRBD1 on 6 matching bases. The sequenced material came from peripheral blood. The clonotype originates from a human donor in a cohort sampled during active COVID-19. Here the CDR3 reads CASTELQGSGGELFF. The CDR3 nucleotides are TGCGCCAGCACCGAATTACAGGGTTCCGGCGGGGAGCTGTTTTTT.